The rows below give T cell receptor beta chains drawn from one sample of a study of early T cells in non-severe SARS-CoV-2 infection. TCRdb re-analysed the 5' RACE reads in MiXCR, keeping a single row per CDR3 protein. The table has some 50,000 distinct CDR3 sequences, roughly 8.7% seen once. Sequenced material: whole blood, taken at baseline. These receptors originate from an adult who was a healthcare worker with PCR-confirmed SARS-CoV-2 infection or an uninfected control (not recorded which). Each CDR3 is given with its conserved first and last residue. A D gene is named only where the DNA matches it firmly. Some rows mark clone size as missing; the rest say once, few, many or name a class of expanded clone.

clone_size,j_call,d_call,v_call,cdr3_nt,cdr3_aa
few,TRBJ2-1,TRBD2,TRBV5-1,TGCGCCAGCAGCTTGAGGCGGGGGGGCCCCCGTGAGCAGTTCTTC,CASSLRRGGPREQFF
many,TRBJ2-1,NA,TRBV7-9,TGTGCCAGCAACCCAGTTGAGAGGAGCTCCTACAATGAGCAGTTCTTC,CASNPVERSSYNEQFF
NA,TRBJ1-4,TRBD1,TRBV7-6,TGTGCCAGCAGCTTTGGTGACAGGGCCAATGAAAAACTGTTTTTT,CASSFGDRANEKLFF
many,TRBJ2-1,TRBD2,TRBV29-1,TGCAGCGCACGGACTAGCGGCAACAATGAGCAGTTCTTC,CSARTSGNNEQFF
NA,TRBJ1-2,NA,TRBV6-1,TGTGCCAGCAGAGAGTACAGGGAGAGCGGCTACACCTTC,CASREYRESGYTF
NA,TRBJ2-1,TRBD2,TRBV7-6,TGTGCCAGCAGCATCTCTAGCGGGGGGGGCCATGAGCAGTTCTTC,CASSISSGGGHEQFF
many,TRBJ2-7,NA,TRBV15,TGTGCCACCAACGACCCACTTCGATCAGAGCAGTACTTC,CATNDPLRSEQYF
few,TRBJ2-5,NA,TRBV3-1,TGTGCCAGCAGCCAAGATAGGTGGACCCAGTACTTC,CASSQDRWTQYF
few,TRBJ2-1,NA,TRBV3-1,TGTGCCAGCAGCCGAGACATCCGAGACAAAGAATTC,CASSRDIRDKEF
many,TRBJ2-1,TRBD1,TRBV7-2,TGTGCCAGCAGTCCCCTATTCACAGGGGATGAGCAGTTCTTC,CASSPLFTGDEQFF
many,TRBJ2-5,TRBD2,TRBV18,TGTGCCAGCTCTCCCCGGGAGGCGATCCAAGAGACCCAGTACTTC,CASSPREAIQETQYF
few,TRBJ2-5,NA,TRBV14,TGTGCCAGCAGCCAAAATTCGCAAGAGACCCAGTACTTC,CASSQNSQETQYF
NA,TRBJ2-3,NA,TRBV9,TGTGCCAGCAGCTTCGGGACGATAGGTACGCAGTATTTT,CASSFGTIGTQYF
NA,TRBJ2-6,NA,TRBV7-2,TGTGCCAGCAGCCCACGTCCTTTGGCCAACGTCCTGACTTTC,CASSPRPLANVLTF
many,TRBJ1-6,TRBD1,TRBV27,TGTGCCAGCAGTTTCGGGACAGGGCTAAATTCACCCCTCCACTTT,CASSFGTGLNSPLHF
many,TRBJ2-7,NA,TRBV6-6,TGTGCCTGCCGGGACCTCCTTTTAAACCAGCAGTACTTC,CACRDLLLNQQYF
few,TRBJ2-4,NA,TRBV19,TGTGCCAGTAGTTTCTCCCGATCCGGGATCATTATTGATAGGAGTCTAAACATTCAGTACTTC,CASSFSRSGIIIDRSLNIQYF
few,TRBJ1-4,NA,TRBV4-1,TGCGCCAGCAGCCAAGCTGTGTCTGGGCAGGGAGGGTCTAATGAAAAACTGTTTTTT,CASSQAVSGQGGSNEKLFF
many,TRBJ2-7,NA,TRBV20-1,TGCAGTGCCCGCCGAGCAGGGAGCACCTACGAGCAGTACTTC,CSARRAGSTYEQYF
many,TRBJ2-1,NA,TRBV7-3,TGTGCCAGCAGCAACAGGGCCTCCAAATCCAATGAGCAGTTCTTC,CASSNRASKSNEQFF
NA,TRBJ2-7,TRBD1,TRBV6-6,TGTGCCAGCAGTTCCTTCCCAGGGGGCTTTTCCTACGAGCAGTACTTC,CASSSFPGGFSYEQYF
NA,TRBJ2-4,TRBD2,TRBV27,TGTGCCAGCAGTTACCTGGGGGGGGTGGCCAAAAACATTCAGTACTTC,CASSYLGGVAKNIQYF
NA,TRBJ2-1,TRBD1,TRBV28,TGTGCCAGCAATGACGGGACAGGGTCCTACAATGAGCAGTTCTTC,CASNDGTGSYNEQFF
many,TRBJ1-1,TRBD1,TRBV20-1,TGCAGTGCGGATCGGGGACAGGGGGCCACTGAAGCTTTCTTT,CSADRGQGATEAFF
few,TRBJ1-5,NA,TRBV19,TGTGCCAGTAGTATAGCCAGAGACGGCAATCAGCCCCAGCATTTT,CASSIARDGNQPQHF
few,TRBJ2-6,NA,TRBV12-3/TRBV12-4,TGTGCCAGCAGTTTAAGGCCAGTGAACTCTGGGGCCAACGTCCTGACTTTC,CASSLRPVNSGANVLTF
few,TRBJ1-1,NA,TRBV6-5,TGTGCCAGCAGTTACCGGCGGCACACTGAAGCTTTCTTT,CASSYRRHTEAFF
few,TRBJ2-2,NA,TRBV6-5,TGTGCCAGCAGTTACTCGGGCATAGGAGGAGGGACCGGGGAGCTGTTTTTT,CASSYSGIGGGTGELFF
many,TRBJ2-6,NA,TRBV28,TGTGCCAGCAGTTTAGGTAGCTCTGGGGCCAACGTCCTGACTTTC,CASSLGSSGANVLTF
many,TRBJ2-1,TRBD2,TRBV7-2,TGTGCCAGCAGCTTAGGGACTAGCGGGATAGATGAGCAGTTCTTC,CASSLGTSGIDEQFF
NA,TRBJ2-1,TRBD2,TRBV7-3,TGTGCCAGCAGCTTAATGGGGATTGGGGCGGGGGCCTACAATGAGCAGTTCTTC,CASSLMGIGAGAYNEQFF
few,TRBJ2-3,NA,TRBV18,TGTGCCAGCTCACCAAGTAATACGCAGTATTTT,CASSPSNTQYF
many,TRBJ2-1,TRBD1,TRBV6-4,TGTGCCAGCAGTGACTCTGGACAGGGTGAGCAGTTCTTC,CASSDSGQGEQFF
NA,TRBJ2-7,NA,TRBV3-1,TGTGCCAGCAGCGCACACCGGGACACAACCTACGAGCAGTACTTC,CASSAHRDTTYEQYF
NA,TRBJ2-7,TRBD1,TRBV12-3/TRBV12-4,TGTGCCAGCAGTAAGACCGGACAGGCTGGCTCCTACGAGCAGTACTTC,CASSKTGQAGSYEQYF
many,TRBJ1-1,TRBD1,TRBV5-4,TGTGCCAGCAGCAAGGGACAGGGGGCTGAAGCTTTCTTT,CASSKGQGAEAFF
NA,TRBJ2-1,NA,TRBV7-9,TGTGCCAGCAGCCCCCTCTCCTACAATGAGCAGTTCTTC,CASSPLSYNEQFF
many,TRBJ2-7,NA,TRBV19,TGTGCCAGTAGTATACGGCGGGACGGCTTATACGAGCAGTACTTC,CASSIRRDGLYEQYF
NA,TRBJ2-3,NA,TRBV19,TGTGCCAGTAAGGACGGCCTCACAGATACGCAGTATTTT,CASKDGLTDTQYF
few,TRBJ1-1,NA,TRBV30,TGTGCCTGGAGCGAAACAGGCCTGCAAGCTTTCTTT,CAWSETGLQAFF
NA,TRBJ2-2,TRBD2,TRBV13,TGTGCCACATCCCCGGATGGGGGGGTAGACACCGGGGAGCTGTTTTTT,CATSPDGGVDTGELFF
many,TRBJ2-1,NA,TRBV11-2,TGTGCCAGCAGCTTAGAAGGAAAGCAGTTCTTC,CASSLEGKQFF
NA,TRBJ2-6,NA,TRBV7-9,TGTGCCAGCAGCTTAGCAATACGACTCACAGGGCACTCTGGGGCCAACGTCCTGACTTTC,CASSLAIRLTGHSGANVLTF
few,TRBJ1-1,NA,TRBV18,TGTGCCAGCTCAGGACGGGAGAACACTGAAGCTTTCTTT,CASSGRENTEAFF
few,TRBJ2-3,TRBD1,TRBV18,TGTGCCAGCTCACCAAGGACAGGGGGCACAGATACGCAGTATTTT,CASSPRTGGTDTQYF
NA,TRBJ2-7,NA,TRBV13,TGTGCCAGCAGCAGAAACAGAGCCTACGAGCAGTACTTC,CASSRNRAYEQYF
few,TRBJ1-6,NA,TRBV6-6,TGTGCCAGCAGTCGCCCAAATTCACCCCTCCACTTT,CASSRPNSPLHF
few,TRBJ2-1,NA,TRBV4-1,TGCGCCAGCAGCCAAGTTCCAGCGCCCTCCTACAATGAGCAGTTCTTC,CASSQVPAPSYNEQFF
NA,TRBJ2-7,TRBD1,TRBV6-2/TRBV6-3,TGTGCCAGCGGAGATGTTGGGACAGGGGGTCCGGAGGAGCAGTACTTC,CASGDVGTGGPEEQYF
many,TRBJ2-5,NA,TRBV11-2,TGTGCCAGCAGCTTAGACCAAGAGACCCAGTACTTC,CASSLDQETQYF
many,TRBJ2-1,NA,TRBV6-6,TGTGCCAGCTCCGGGAGTCTGAATGAGCAGTTCTTC,CASSGSLNEQFF
few,TRBJ2-1,TRBD2,TRBV6-1,TGTGCCAGCCGCACTAGCGGGACGGGCAATGAGCAGTTCTTC,CASRTSGTGNEQFF
many,TRBJ2-7,TRBD1,TRBV10-3,TGTGCCATCACTCCGGGACAGGGGACTCACGAGCAGTACTTC,CAITPGQGTHEQYF
NA,TRBJ1-1,NA,TRBV18,TGTGCCAGCTCACCCGCCGTATGGACAGATGAAGCTTTCTTT,CASSPAVWTDEAFF
few,TRBJ2-2,TRBD2,TRBV5-6,TGTGCCAGCAGTAGACTAGCGGAATGGCAGAACACCGGGGAGCTGTTTTTT,CASSRLAEWQNTGELFF
few,TRBJ1-4,TRBD1,TRBV11-2,TGTGCCAGCAGCTATGACAGGGGTAATGAAAAACTGTTTTTT,CASSYDRGNEKLFF
NA,TRBJ2-1,NA,TRBV7-3,TGTGCCAGCAGCTGGTCAAGGAACAATGAGCAGTTCTTC,CASSWSRNNEQFF